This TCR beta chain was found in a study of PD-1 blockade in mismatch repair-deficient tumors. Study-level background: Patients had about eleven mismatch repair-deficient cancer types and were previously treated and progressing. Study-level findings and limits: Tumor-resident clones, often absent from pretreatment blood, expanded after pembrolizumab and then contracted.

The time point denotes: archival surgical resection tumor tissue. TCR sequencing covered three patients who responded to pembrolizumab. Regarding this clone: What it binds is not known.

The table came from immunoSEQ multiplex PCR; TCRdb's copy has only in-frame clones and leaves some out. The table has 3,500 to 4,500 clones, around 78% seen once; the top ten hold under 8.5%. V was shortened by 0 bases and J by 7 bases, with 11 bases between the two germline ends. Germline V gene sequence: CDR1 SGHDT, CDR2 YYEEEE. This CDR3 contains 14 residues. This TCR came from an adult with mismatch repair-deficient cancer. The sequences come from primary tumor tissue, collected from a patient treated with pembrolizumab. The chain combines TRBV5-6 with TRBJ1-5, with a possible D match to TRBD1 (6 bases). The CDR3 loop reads CASSLGPGEQPQHF. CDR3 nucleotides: TGTGCCAGCAGCTTGGGGCCAGGGGAACAGCCCCAGCATTTT.